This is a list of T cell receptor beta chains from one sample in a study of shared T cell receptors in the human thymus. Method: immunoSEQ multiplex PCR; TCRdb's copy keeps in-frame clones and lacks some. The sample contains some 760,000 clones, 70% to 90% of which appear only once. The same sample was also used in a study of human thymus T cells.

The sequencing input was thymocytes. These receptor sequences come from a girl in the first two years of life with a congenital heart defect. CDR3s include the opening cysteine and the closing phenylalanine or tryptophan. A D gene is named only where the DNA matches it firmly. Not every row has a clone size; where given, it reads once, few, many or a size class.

CASSLVQYNEQFF	TGCGCCAGCAGCTTGGTCCAGTACAATGAGCAGTTCTTC	13	.	TRBV5-1	once	TRBJ2-1
CASKPNSNSPLHF	TGTGCCAGCAAACCAAACTCTAATTCACCCCTCCACTTT	13	.	TRBV6-1	.	TRBJ1-6
CASSLSSGGTNTGELFF	TGCGCCAGCAGCTTGAGTAGCGGGGGGACAAACACCGGGGAGCTGTTTTTT	17	TRBD2	TRBV5-1	.	TRBJ2-2
CASSLYPGGITDTQYF	TGTGCCAGCAGCTTGTATCCGGGGGGAATCACAGATACGCAGTATTTT	16	TRBD2	TRBV5-8	.	TRBJ2-3
CASRCPMGQGNQPQHF	TGTGCCAGCAGGTGCCCTATGGGACAGGGGAATCAGCCCCAGCATTTT	16	TRBD1	TRBV6-6	once	TRBJ1-5
CASSVPPGESIPLSTDTQYF	TGTGCCAGCAGCGTACCCCCCGGTGAGAGTATCCCCCTCAGCACAGATACGCAGTATTTT	20	.	TRBV9	.	TRBJ2-3
CASRTPGQQYNSPLHF	TGTGCCAGCAGGACGCCGGGACAGCAATATAATTCACCCCTCCACTTT	16	TRBD1	TRBV6-6	.	TRBJ1-6
CASSQGFGATNEKLFF	TGTGCCAGCAGCCAGGGATTTGGTGCAACTAATGAAAAACTGTTTTTT	16	.	TRBV7-2	.	TRBJ1-4
CASSRDRRNGYTF	TGTGCCAGCAGCCGCGATCGTCGAAATGGCTACACCTTC	13	.	TRBV5-4	once	TRBJ1-2
CAISLWFRDNSYNEQFF	TGTGCCATCAGTCTCTGGTTCCGGGACAACTCCTACAATGAGCAGTTCTTC	17	.	TRBV10-3	.	TRBJ2-1
CASSALNVGWANYGYTF	TGTGCCAGTAGTGCATTAAACGTTGGATGGGCGAACTATGGCTACACCTTC	17	.	TRBV19	.	TRBJ1-2
CAKWRRCTEAFF	TGTGCAAAATGGAGAAGGTGCACTGAAGCTTTCTTT	12	.	TRBV11-2	.	TRBJ1-1
CASSQPEGFQGQLNTGELFF	TGCGCCAGCAGCCAACCCGAGGGCTTTCAGGGACAGCTGAACACCGGGGAGCTGTTTTTT	20	TRBD1	TRBV4-1	.	TRBJ2-2
CASSEARDRELNSPLHF	TGTGCCAGCAGTGAAGCGAGGGACAGGGAGCTTAATTCACCCCTCCACTTT	17	TRBD1	TRBV2	.	TRBJ1-6
CASSYPTGSGANVLTF	TGTGCCAGCAGCTATCCGACAGGCTCTGGGGCCAACGTCCTGACTTTC	16	.	TRBV7-2	.	TRBJ2-6
CASSLGSGNDSPLHF	TGTGCCAGCAGCTTAGGTTCAGGGAATGATTCACCCCTCCACTTT	15	.	TRBV13	few	TRBJ1-6
CASSYRFERGGDTQYF	TGTGCCAGCAGTTACCGGTTCGAGCGGGGGGGAGATACGCAGTATTTT	16	TRBD2	TRBV6-5	.	TRBJ2-3
CASSTGGEGYTF	TGTGCCAGCAGTACCGGGGGTGAGGGCTACACCTTC	12	.	TRBV7-9	.	TRBJ1-2
CASSQLPGQKESNTEAFF	TGCGCCAGCAGCCAACTACCGGGACAAAAGGAATCTAACACTGAAGCTTTCTTT	18	.	TRBV5-1	.	TRBJ1-1
CASSSLTTGGLMGGYTF	TGTGCCAGCAGCTCCCTGACGACAGGGGGCCTTATGGGGGGCTACACCTTC	17	TRBD1	TRBV5-6	.	TRBJ1-2
CASSHGTGAPISNTGELFF	TGTGCTAGCAGCCATGGGACAGGGGCACCAATATCGAACACCGGGGAGCTGTTTTTT	19	TRBD1	TRBV7-7	.	TRBJ2-2
CASSSRTGGTGELFF	TGTGCCAGTAGTAGCCGGACAGGAGGCACCGGGGAGCTGTTTTTT	15	TRBD1	TRBV19	.	TRBJ2-2
CASSAGTAPSYTF	TGTGCCAGCAGTGCCGGGACAGCGCCCTCCTACACCTTC	13	TRBD1	TRBV2	.	TRBJ1-2
CASSLSPGTGLNEKLFF	TGTGCCAGCAGCTTATCCCCTGGGACAGGGTTGAATGAAAAACTGTTTTTT	17	TRBD1	TRBV11-2	.	TRBJ1-4
CASSRDLGEKLFF	TGCGCCAGCAGCCGGGACTTGGGTGAAAAACTGTTTTTT	13	.	TRBV4-1	.	TRBJ1-4
CASSLGLEGDGYTF	TGTGCCAGCAGCTTGGGCCTTGAAGGCGATGGCTACACCTTC	14	.	TRBV7-2	once	TRBJ1-2
CASSIAGRGNQPQHF	TGTGCCAGTAGTATAGCGGGTCGGGGCAATCAGCCCCAGCATTTT	15	.	TRBV19	.	TRBJ1-5
CASGALTEYYSYTF	TGTGCCAGCGGAGCTTTGACAGAATACTATAGCTACACCTTC	14	.	TRBV6-5	.	TRBJ1-2
CASSYPTQGAFQEAFF	TGTGCCAGCAGCTACCCCACTCAGGGGGCTTTTCAGGAAGCTTTCTTT	16	TRBD1	TRBV13	.	TRBJ1-1
CASSRGIAGFYEQYF	TGTGCCAGCAGCAGGGGGATCGCCGGGTTCTACGAGCAGTACTTC	15	.	TRBV5-5	once	TRBJ2-7
CASSLVSSGGSYEQYF	TGTGCCAGCAGCTTAGTATCATCCGGGGGCTCCTACGAGCAGTACTTC	16	.	TRBV7-2	.	TRBJ2-7
CASSQKRATGGFNEKLFF	TGTGCCAGCAGCCAAAAAAGAGCAACAGGGGGCTTTAATGAAAAACTGTTTTTT	18	TRBD1	TRBV14	.	TRBJ1-4
CASSSSRDRGVTEAFF	TGTGCCAGCAGTTCATCCCGGGACAGGGGGGTCACTGAAGCTTTCTTT	16	TRBD1	TRBV7-9	.	TRBJ1-1
CASSPIPTGSILSYEQYF	TGTGCCAGCAGCCCCATCCCGACAGGGAGCATCTTGTCCTACGAGCAGTACTTC	18	TRBD1	TRBV13	.	TRBJ2-7
CASSHRAGREGDGYTF	TGCGCCAGCAGCCACCGGGCCGGACGAGAAGGGGATGGCTACACCTTC	16	.	TRBV4-1	.	TRBJ1-2
CASSPLSGGVFNEKLFF	TGTGCCAGCAGCCCCCTATCTGGGGGCGTATTTAATGAAAAACTGTTTTTT	17	.	TRBV7-9	.	TRBJ1-4
CASSPQRTGLYGYTF	TGTGCCAGCAGCCCGCAAAGGACAGGGCTCTATGGCTACACCTTC	15	TRBD1	TRBV14	.	TRBJ1-2
CASSQDKSGKVTINEKLFF	TGCGCCAGCAGCCAAGATAAATCAGGAAAAGTTACAATCAATGAAAAACTGTTTTTT	19	.	TRBV4-1	once	TRBJ1-4
CASSEGRGETQYF	TGCGCCAGCAGTGAAGGCAGAGGGGAGACCCAGTACTTC	13	.	TRBV10-1	.	TRBJ2-5
CASSTTHTGATEAFF	TGTGCCAGCAGCACCACTCACACAGGGGCCACTGAAGCTTTCTTT	15	TRBD1	TRBV7-6	.	TRBJ1-1
CASSQDRWDRGQTSVQPQHF	TGCGCCAGCAGCCAAGATAGGTGGGACAGGGGCCAAACCTCCGTCCAGCCCCAGCATTTT	20	TRBD1	TRBV4-1	.	TRBJ1-5
CASSSLGQFPNYGYTF	TGTGCCAGCAGTTCCCTAGGTCAATTTCCTAACTATGGCTACACCTTC	16	.	TRBV28	once	TRBJ1-2
CASSDSGIGASGGNYNEQFF	TGTGCCAGCAGTGACTCGGGGATTGGGGCTAGCGGGGGAAACTACAATGAGCAGTTCTTC	20	TRBD2	TRBV6-4	.	TRBJ2-1
CASTSIKGRVFQPQHF	TGTGCCAGCACCTCTATAAAAGGCCGGGTATTTCAGCCCCAGCATTTT	16	.	TRBV28	.	TRBJ1-5
CASSMGASGDQETQYF	TGTGCCAGCAGCATGGGGGCTAGCGGGGACCAAGAGACCCAGTACTTC	16	TRBD2	TRBV7-4	.	TRBJ2-5
CASSLPGVGTETQYF	TGTGCCAGCAGCCTTCCAGGGGTGGGGACCGAGACCCAGTACTTC	15	.	TRBV7-2	.	TRBJ2-5